The rows below give T cell receptor beta chains drawn from one sample of a study of T-cell memory formation after mild COVID-19. A single record per CDR3 protein comes from TCRdb applying MiXCR to the 5' RACE reads. Of roughly 47,000 distinct CDR3 sequences in the sample, approximately 7.6% are singletons; the top ten hold 1.4%. The sequencing input was PBMCs or a T cell subset sorted from them (not recorded which). The receptor source for this set is a young man who had mild COVID-19 (a few samples of this study predate the infection). Cell type and time point are not known. The CDR3 runs from the conserved cysteine through the conserved F or W. A D gene is named only where the DNA matches it firmly. Clone sizes are given selectively: once, few, many, or a class where the clone is expanded.

clone size: few; V gene: TRBV12-3/TRBV12-4; J gene: TRBJ2-4; D gene: .; CDR3 protein: CASTGQGLGIQYF; CDR3 DNA: TGTGCCAGTACGGGGCAGGGGCTGGGCATTCAGTACTTC
clone size: .; V gene: TRBV7-2; J gene: TRBJ2-1; D gene: TRBD2; CDR3 protein: CASSFRLAGSNEQFF; CDR3 DNA: TGTGCCAGCAGCTTTCGACTAGCGGGTAGCAATGAGCAGTTCTTC
clone size: few; V gene: TRBV5-1; J gene: TRBJ1-5; D gene: .; CDR3 protein: CASSLSGLGQPQHF; CDR3 DNA: TGCGCCAGCAGTTTGTCAGGGTTGGGCCAGCCCCAGCATTTT
clone size: .; V gene: TRBV20-1; J gene: TRBJ2-3; D gene: TRBD2; CDR3 protein: CSAQGLAAEAQYF; CDR3 DNA: TGCAGTGCACAGGGACTAGCGGCCGAGGCGCAGTATTTT
clone size: many; V gene: TRBV7-2; J gene: TRBJ1-2; D gene: .; CDR3 protein: CASSQWQGGGYTF; CDR3 DNA: TGTGCCAGCAGCCAGTGGCAGGGAGGCGGCTACACCTTC
clone size: few; V gene: TRBV4-3; J gene: TRBJ1-2; D gene: .; CDR3 protein: CASSQGAWGKLNYGYTF; CDR3 DNA: TGCGCCAGCAGCCAGGGGGCTTGGGGCAAACTTAACTATGGCTACACCTTC
clone size: few; V gene: TRBV11-2; J gene: TRBJ1-2; D gene: TRBD1; CDR3 protein: CASSPMTLGTVGYGYTF; CDR3 DNA: TGTGCCAGCAGCCCTATGACTCTCGGGACAGTTGGCTATGGCTACACCTTC
clone size: .; V gene: TRBV9; J gene: TRBJ1-2; D gene: TRBD1; CDR3 protein: CASSTRTGGDGYTF; CDR3 DNA: TGTGCCAGCAGCACCCGAACAGGGGGCGATGGCTACACCTTC
clone size: .; V gene: TRBV15; J gene: TRBJ1-2; D gene: .; CDR3 protein: CATSREGGLLDGYTF; CDR3 DNA: TGTGCCACCAGCAGAGAGGGGGGCCTACTGGATGGCTACACCTTC
clone size: few; V gene: TRBV20-1; J gene: TRBJ2-1; D gene: TRBD2; CDR3 protein: CSASRLAGRYNEQFF; CDR3 DNA: TGCAGTGCTAGTCGGCTAGCGGGGAGGTACAATGAGCAGTTCTTC
clone size: few; V gene: TRBV3-1; J gene: TRBJ2-7; D gene: .; CDR3 protein: CASSQGQGDEQYF; CDR3 DNA: TGTGCCAGCAGCCAAGGACAAGGCGACGAGCAGTACTTC
clone size: few; V gene: TRBV4-3; J gene: TRBJ1-3; D gene: .; CDR3 protein: CASSPGKGYGNTIYF; CDR3 DNA: TGCGCCAGCAGCCCTGGGAAGGGTTACGGAAACACCATATATTTT
clone size: few; V gene: TRBV27; J gene: TRBJ2-4; D gene: .; CDR3 protein: CASSLWLTLAKNIQYF; CDR3 DNA: TGTGCCAGCAGTTTGTGGCTTACCTTAGCCAAAAACATTCAGTACTTC
clone size: .; V gene: TRBV6-2/TRBV6-3; J gene: TRBJ2-5; D gene: .; CDR3 protein: CASSYDSPGGTQYF; CDR3 DNA: TGTGCCAGCAGTTATGACTCCCCCGGAGGAACCCAGTACTTC
clone size: few; V gene: TRBV7-2; J gene: TRBJ2-1; D gene: TRBD2; CDR3 protein: CASSLALAGHNEQFF; CDR3 DNA: TGTGCCAGCAGCTTAGCGTTAGCGGGGCACAATGAGCAGTTCTTC
clone size: .; V gene: TRBV7-2; J gene: TRBJ2-5; D gene: .; CDR3 protein: CASSLGPGETQYF; CDR3 DNA: TGTGCCAGCAGCTTAGGACCAGGAGAGACCCAGTACTTC
clone size: .; V gene: TRBV24-1; J gene: TRBJ2-3; D gene: .; CDR3 protein: CATSDPSGSTDTQYF; CDR3 DNA: TGTGCCACCAGTGATCCAAGCGGTAGCACAGATACGCAGTATTTT
clone size: .; V gene: TRBV30; J gene: TRBJ1-6; D gene: .; CDR3 protein: CAWTGLGANNSPLHF; CDR3 DNA: TGTGCCTGGACAGGGCTCGGGGCGAATAATTCACCCCTCCACTTT
clone size: .; V gene: TRBV4-3; J gene: TRBJ1-2; D gene: TRBD1; CDR3 protein: CASSPWTGSNYGYTF; CDR3 DNA: TGCGCCAGCAGCCCATGGACAGGGTCTAACTATGGCTACACCTTC
clone size: few; V gene: TRBV5-4; J gene: TRBJ2-5; D gene: .; CDR3 protein: CASSFFSETQYF; CDR3 DNA: TGTGCCAGCAGCTTCTTCTCCGAGACCCAGTACTTC
clone size: few; V gene: TRBV12-3/TRBV12-4; J gene: TRBJ2-3; D gene: TRBD1; CDR3 protein: CASRQGTDTQYF; CDR3 DNA: TGTGCCAGTAGACAGGGGACAGATACGCAGTATTTT
clone size: few; V gene: TRBV6-4; J gene: TRBJ1-2; D gene: .; CDR3 protein: CASSDKGRPGAYGYTF; CDR3 DNA: TGTGCCAGCAGTGACAAAGGTCGGCCGGGTGCCTATGGCTACACCTTC
clone size: .; V gene: TRBV29-1; J gene: TRBJ2-5; D gene: .; CDR3 protein: CSVGEETQYF; CDR3 DNA: TGCAGCGTTGGGGAAGAGACCCAGTACTTC
clone size: few; V gene: TRBV3-1; J gene: TRBJ1-2; D gene: .; CDR3 protein: CASSPAAGNGYTF; CDR3 DNA: TGTGCCAGCAGCCCGGCGGCGGGGAATGGCTACACCTTC
clone size: few; V gene: TRBV20-1; J gene: TRBJ2-7; D gene: TRBD2; CDR3 protein: CSATVAGLDEQYF; CDR3 DNA: TGCAGTGCTACCGTAGCGGGGCTCGACGAGCAGTACTTC
clone size: .; V gene: TRBV11-2; J gene: TRBJ2-2; D gene: TRBD1; CDR3 protein: CASSSVRDRGRTGELFF; CDR3 DNA: TGTGCCAGCAGCTCCGTCCGGGACAGGGGTCGCACCGGGGAGCTGTTTTTT
clone size: .; V gene: TRBV12-3/TRBV12-4; J gene: TRBJ2-3; D gene: .; CDR3 protein: CASSGDTDTQYF; CDR3 DNA: TGTGCCAGCTCAGGGGACACAGATACGCAGTATTTT
clone size: .; V gene: TRBV7-2; J gene: TRBJ1-1; D gene: TRBD1; CDR3 protein: CASTMRTGNTEAFF; CDR3 DNA: TGTGCCAGCACCATGAGGACAGGGAACACTGAAGCTTTCTTT
clone size: many; V gene: TRBV12-3/TRBV12-4; J gene: TRBJ1-5; D gene: .; CDR3 protein: CASSFDRDQPQHF; CDR3 DNA: TGTGCCAGCAGTTTTGACAGAGATCAGCCCCAGCATTTT
clone size: many; V gene: TRBV5-1; J gene: TRBJ2-1; D gene: .; CDR3 protein: CASSLSPRTQHVANEQFF; CDR3 DNA: TGCGCCAGCAGCTTGAGCCCCAGGACCCAACATGTGGCGAATGAGCAGTTCTTC
clone size: many; V gene: TRBV6-2/TRBV6-3; J gene: TRBJ1-2; D gene: .; CDR3 protein: CASRTGYGYTF; CDR3 DNA: TGTGCCAGCAGGACCGGCTATGGCTACACCTTC
clone size: few; V gene: TRBV6-6; J gene: TRBJ2-5; D gene: TRBD2; CDR3 protein: CASWRGGRQETQYF; CDR3 DNA: TGTGCCAGCTGGCGGGGGGGGCGGCAAGAGACCCAGTACTTC
clone size: .; V gene: TRBV7-2; J gene: TRBJ2-3; D gene: TRBD2; CDR3 protein: CASRLGGGPSTDTQYF; CDR3 DNA: TGTGCCAGCAGGTTGGGGGGAGGGCCTAGCACAGATACGCAGTATTTT
clone size: few; V gene: TRBV2; J gene: TRBJ1-4; D gene: .; CDR3 protein: CASSGSPFATNEKLFF; CDR3 DNA: TGTGCCAGCAGTGGTTCTCCCTTTGCAACTAATGAAAAACTGTTTTTT
clone size: many; V gene: TRBV7-3; J gene: TRBJ2-1; D gene: TRBD1; CDR3 protein: CASSSGQGGEQFF; CDR3 DNA: TGTGCCAGCAGCTCGGGACAGGGCGGTGAGCAGTTCTTC
clone size: few; V gene: TRBV6-2/TRBV6-3; J gene: TRBJ2-1; D gene: TRBD1; CDR3 protein: CASQGDSSYNEQFF; CDR3 DNA: TGTGCCAGCCAGGGGGACAGCTCCTACAATGAGCAGTTCTTC
clone size: .; V gene: TRBV4-3; J gene: TRBJ2-1; D gene: TRBD1; CDR3 protein: CASSQAGQGVLEQFF; CDR3 DNA: TGCGCCAGCAGCCAAGCTGGGCAGGGGGTGCTAGAGCAGTTCTTC
clone size: few; V gene: TRBV5-1; J gene: TRBJ2-2; D gene: TRBD2; CDR3 protein: CASSPETSGGLISTGELFF; CDR3 DNA: TGCGCCAGCAGCCCGGAGACTAGCGGGGGACTAATCAGCACCGGGGAGCTGTTTTTT
clone size: few; V gene: TRBV6-2/TRBV6-3; J gene: TRBJ1-5; D gene: .; CDR3 protein: CASSYDLSGQPQHF; CDR3 DNA: TGTGCCAGCAGTTACGATTTATCGGGGCAGCCCCAGCATTTT
clone size: many; V gene: TRBV18; J gene: TRBJ1-1; D gene: .; CDR3 protein: CASSPLGAVTGTEAFF; CDR3 DNA: TGTGCCAGCTCACCACTGGGAGCGGTAACGGGAACTGAAGCTTTCTTT
clone size: .; V gene: TRBV7-8; J gene: TRBJ2-5; D gene: TRBD2; CDR3 protein: CASSGRTSGTSKQETQYF; CDR3 DNA: TGTGCCAGCAGCGGACGGACTAGCGGGACTTCAAAGCAAGAGACCCAGTACTTC
clone size: .; V gene: TRBV20-1; J gene: TRBJ1-2; D gene: .; CDR3 protein: CSAPHEGFNYGYTF; CDR3 DNA: TGCAGTGCCCCCCATGAAGGATTTAACTATGGCTACACCTTC
clone size: .; V gene: TRBV12-3/TRBV12-4; J gene: TRBJ2-1; D gene: TRBD1; CDR3 protein: CASSTGQGAPFF; CDR3 DNA: TGTGCCAGCAGCACCGGACAGGGGGCTCCGTTCTTC
clone size: .; V gene: TRBV7-2; J gene: TRBJ1-1; D gene: .; CDR3 protein: CASSPSRDTEAFF; CDR3 DNA: TGTGCCAGCAGCCCCTCACGGGACACTGAAGCTTTCTTT
clone size: .; V gene: TRBV4-1; J gene: TRBJ2-5; D gene: .; CDR3 protein: CASSRGTRETQYF; CDR3 DNA: TGCGCCAGCAGCCGGGGGACTCGAGAGACCCAGTACTTC